These T cell receptor beta chains were read from a single sample in a study of blood T cell repertoires in COVID-19. TCRdb's table, derived via immunoSEQ multiplex PCR, lists solely in-frame clones and lacks some. Among about 81,000 clones listed, approximately 78% were seen once. The material sequenced was peripheral blood. These receptor sequences come from a man between 60 and 75 years old with acute or convalescent COVID-19. The conserved cysteine and the conserved F or W are not part of the CDR3 here. Fields, in order: J gene, clone size, V gene, CDR3 protein. A row's size may be missing; if present it is once, few, many or a size class.

J: TRBJ1-5; size: once; V: TRBV9; CDR3: ASSSAPTGDQPQH
J: TRBJ1-2; size: NA; V: TRBV19; CDR3: ASSIEGRLSYGYT
J: TRBJ1-3; size: NA; V: TRBV7-2; CDR3: ASSLGGLGSGNTIY
J: TRBJ2-3; size: few; V: TRBV21-1; CDR3: ASSNADFSTDTQY
J: TRBJ2-7; size: once; V: TRBV2; CDR3: ASSAGTGRMGEQY
J: TRBJ1-5; size: NA; V: TRBV2; CDR3: ASSEIQGLSNQPQH
J: TRBJ2-7; size: NA; V: TRBV19; CDR3: ASSILAGTYEQY
J: TRBJ2-1; size: NA; V: TRBV7-6; CDR3: ASSLVPTSGSYNEQF
J: TRBJ1-4; size: NA; V: TRBV5-4; CDR3: ASSNTGGGPTNEKLF
J: TRBJ2-5; size: NA; V: TRBV24-1; CDR3: ATSDRQAGFETQY
J: TRBJ2-1; size: NA; V: TRBV10-3; CDR3: AISSLSNEQF
J: TRBJ1-6; size: NA; V: TRBV30; CDR3: ACRGEANSPLH
J: TRBJ2-7; size: NA; V: TRBV6-6; CDR3: ASSYSISQTYEQY
J: TRBJ2-5; size: NA; V: TRBV5-4; CDR3: ASSRDQETQY
J: TRBJ1-6; size: NA; V: TRBV30; CDR3: AWTGNEDSPLH
J: TRBJ2-7; size: NA; V: TRBV18; CDR3: ASSPPQDRGSEQY